Below are 20 T cell receptor beta chains sequenced from a single sample in a study of blood T cell repertoires in COVID-19. The table came from immunoSEQ multiplex PCR; TCRdb's copy has only in-frame clones and leaves some out. The data contain 150,000 to 200,000 clones, less than 90% of them singletons. Sequencing was performed on PBMCs or T cells enriched from blood (not recorded which). Every receptor here comes from a human donor with acute COVID-19. The donor label of this sample is uncertain.

The chain joins TRBV3-1 (or the pseudogene TRBV3-2) to TRBJ1-1; no reliable D call. Germline CDR1 and CDR2: LGHDT and YNNKEL (reference sequence). The V end was cut by 0 bases, the J end by 5 bases, with 10 bases between. This CDR3 contains 14 residues. CDR3 sequence: CASSQDITSTEAFF. In DNA form, the CDR3 reads TGTGCCAGCAGCCAAGATATAACCAGTACTGAAGCTTTCTTT.

The chain is built from TRBV9 and TRBJ2-5; 9 nucleotides match TRBD1. This CDR3 has 14 amino acids. Trimming removed 2 bases from V and 4 bases from J; junction bases left unmatched: 3. Germline V gene data show CDR1 as SGDLS and CDR2 as YYNGEE. The DNA of the CDR3 is TGTGCCAGCAGCGTCTCGACAGGGGGAGAGACCCAGTACTTC. Translation gives CASSVSTGGETQYF.

V usage is TRBV27 and J usage is TRBJ1-2; 10 bases agree with TRBD1. Germline CDR1 MNHEY, CDR2 SMNVEV (reference sequence). The CDR3 loop spans 13 amino acids. With V trimmed by 3 bases and J by 7 bases, 2 bases remained unmatched. This CDR3 reads CASSLTGGGGYTF. DNA for the CDR3: TGTGCCAGCAGTTTGACAGGGGGCGGTGGCTACACCTTC.

The chain is built from TRBV24-1 and TRBJ2-3, with 13 nucleotides matching TRBD2. Germline V lookup: CDR1 KGHDR, CDR2 SFDVKD. This CDR3 comprises 18 residues. Germline trimming cut 0 bases from V and 2 bases from J; bases unmatched to any gene: 4. Written as DNA, the CDR3 is TGTGCCACCAGTGATTTGGGGGGGACTAGCGGGGTCACAGATACGCAGTATTTT. It specifies CATSDLGGTSGVTDTQYF.

This clone was seen a single time. The chain has TRBV25-1 and TRBJ1-2; 7 positions match TRBD1. The CDR3 length is 14 residues. Germline CDR1 reads MGHDK; CDR2 reads SYGVNS. The V segment lost 0 bases and the J segment 4 bases; nucleotides outside the gene matches: 2. The CDR3 is CASSEYGTAYGYTF. In DNA form, the CDR3 reads TGTGCCAGCAGTGAATATGGGACAGCCTATGGCTACACCTTC.

The rearrangement joins TRBV2 to TRBJ1-5, with TRBD1 identical over 7 bases. Germline V CDR1 and CDR2: SNHLY, FYNNEI. The CDR3 is 13 residues long. V lost 6 bases and J lost 5; bases outside the gene matches: 4. CDR3 sequence reads: CASRGQVDQPQHF. Written as DNA, the CDR3 is TGTGCCAGCAGAGGACAGGTCGATCAGCCCCAGCATTTT.

This clone was detected once. The chain joins TRBV29-1 to TRBJ2-5, with a weak D call TRBD1 (5 bases). This CDR3 has 12 residues. Germline V lookup: CDR1 SQVTM, CDR2 ANQGSEA. Trimming shortened V by 7 bases and J by 1 base, and 10 bases separated the two germline ends. As DNA, the CDR3 is TGCAGCGCAGGACATTTCCAAGAGACCCAGTACTTC. Translated: CSAGHFQETQYF.

This rearrangement joins TRBV18 to TRBJ2-3; the D is unclear. The CDR3 loop spans 13 amino acids. CDR1 is KGHSH, CDR2 LQKENI, per germline. V lost 3 bases and J 5 bases, leaving 9 bases between the germline ends. The CDR3 nucleotides are TGTGCCAGCTCACCGTCCGGTGGAGATACGCAGTATTTT. Protein: CASSPSGGDTQYF. Full variable domain (remainder filled in from reference TRBV18 and TRBJ2-3): NAGVMQNPRHLVRRRGQEARLRCSPMKGHSHVYWYRQLPEEGLKFMVYLQKENIIDESGMPKERFSAEFPKEGPSILRIQQVVRGDSAAYFCASSPSGGDTQYFGPGTRLTVL.

This chain links TRBV11-2 with TRBJ2-3, with 12 bases lining up with TRBD2. Germline loops: CDR1 SGHAT, CDR2 FQNNGV. The ends lost 7 bases at V and 5 bases at J; junction bases unmatched: 19. This CDR3 has 19 residues. The CDR3 DNA sequence: TGTGCCAGCAACACTGACCGGGCGACTAGCGGGGGCCTTCGAGATACGCAGTATTTT. Protein product: CASNTDRATSGGLRDTQYF. Full variable domain (outside the CDR3, taken from reference TRBV11-2 and TRBJ2-3): EAGVAQSPRYKIIEKRQSVAFWCNPISGHATLYWYQQILGQGPKLLIQFQNNGVVDDSQLPKDRFSAERLKGVDSTLKIQPAKLEDSAVYLCASNTDRATSGGLRDTQYFGPGTRLTVL.

The chain has TRBV5-1 and TRBJ2-2, with 10 bases matching TRBD1. This CDR3 has 15 amino acids. Germline CDR1 reads SGHRS; CDR2 reads YFSETQ. Trimming removed 4 bases from V and 7 bases from J; junction bases left unmatched: 7. The CDR3 nucleotides are TGCGCCAGCAGCACCGGACAGGGGGTAGGCGGGGAGCTGTTTTTT. Protein sequence: CASSTGQGVGGELFF.

The V and J genes are TRBV27 and TRBJ2-7, with D perhaps matching TRBD1 (5 bases). CDR3 length equals 13 residues. Trimming removed 6 bases at V and 7 bases at J, with 16 bases between. Germline V gives CDR1 MNHEY, CDR2 SMNVEV (reference sequence). For the CDR3, the DNA is TGTGCCAGCAGGACAGCTGACAGATTTGAGCAGTACTTC. The encoded protein is CASRTADRFEQYF.

This clone was seen a single time. The chain has TRBV3-1 (or the pseudogene TRBV3-2) and TRBJ2-2, with D possibly matching TRBD1 (5 bases). The germline V gene encodes CDR1 LGHDT and CDR2 YNNKEL (reference sequence). The CDR3 length is 14 residues. V was pared by 1 base and J by 5 bases, with 8 bases between. CDR3 amino acids: CASSQGGRTGELFF. The CDR3 coding sequence is TGTGCCAGCAGCCAAGGGGGCCGGACCGGGGAGCTGTTTTTT.

The chain couples TRBV6-5 to TRBJ1-5; D unclear. The CDR3 sequence is 14 residues long. Germline V lookup: CDR1 MNHEY, CDR2 SVGAGI. V shed 1 base and J shed 5 bases, with 9 bases lying between them. Here the CDR3 reads CASSYLGGDQPQHF. The CDR3 coding sequence is TGTGCCAGCAGTTACTTGGGAGGAGATCAGCCCCAGCATTTT.

The V gene is TRBV14, the J gene TRBJ1-2, with D possibly being TRBD1 (5 bases). The germline CDR1 and CDR2 sequences are SGHDN and FVKESK. The CDR3 loop spans 15 amino acids. V lost 1 base, J lost 4 bases, and 13 bases lay in between. In nucleotides, the CDR3 is TGTGCCAGCAGCCAAGGGGCAGGGTCTTTCTATGGCTACACCTTC. Its translation: CASSQGAGSFYGYTF.

This chain links TRBV30 with TRBJ2-7, with D possibly being TRBD1 (6 bases). V was clipped by 3 bases and J by 4 bases, with 13 bases between them. The germline V gene has CDR1 GTSNPN and CDR2 SVGIG (reference sequence). The CDR3 spans 13 residues. CDR3 region: CAWRDRIFYEQYF. For the CDR3, the DNA is TGTGCCTGGAGAGACAGGATTTTTTACGAGCAGTACTTC.

This chain links TRBV13 with TRBJ1-4; no definite D call. The CDR3 consists of 13 residues. Germline assignment: CDR1 PRHDT and CDR2 FYEKMQ (reference sequence). V was shortened by 6 bases and J by 7 bases, with 12 bases between the two germline ends. CDR3 bases: TGTGCCAGCAGTCCGGAACGGGGTGAAAAACTGTTTTTT. Protein sequence: CASSPERGEKLFF.

The J gene is TRBJ1-1, the V gene TRBV7-8; TRBD1 might be the D (6 bases). Germline loops: CDR1 SGHVS, CDR2 FQNEAQ. V was clipped by 5 bases and J by 0 bases, with 16 bases between them. CDR3 length: 16 residues. CDR3 in DNA: TGTGCCAGCAGCCCAGAGACAGGCGGACTGAACACTGAAGCTTTCTTT. It is translated as CASSPETGGLNTEAFF.

The genes are TRBV24-1 and TRBJ2-5, with D possibly TRBD2 on 5 matching bases. V was clipped by 6 bases and J by 2 bases, with 12 bases between them. The CDR3 consists of 14 residues. Germline values: CDR1 KGHDR, CDR2 SFDVKD. The CDR3 nucleotides read TGTGCCACCAGTAACCCGGGGTTACAAGAGACCCAGTACTTC. Amino acids: CATSNPGLQETQYF.

The chain has TRBV5-1 and TRBJ2-5; possibly TRBD2 for D (5 bases). V was cut by 2 bases and J by 5 bases, with 16 bases left in between. Germline lookup yields CDR1 SGHRS and CDR2 YFSETQ. The CDR3 spans 15 residues. CDR3 in DNA: TGCGCCAGCAGCTTTGAGGGAATTCAGAGGGAGACCCAGTACTTC. Its translation is CASSFEGIQRETQYF.

In its sample, this clone was seen a few times. The V call is TRBV28, the J call TRBJ1-6; 7 bases align to TRBD1. Trimming took 6 bases from V and 7 from J; bases not matched to a gene: 6. Germline V gene data show CDR1 as MDHEN and CDR2 as SYDVKM. The CDR3 loop spans 14 amino acids. The CDR3 coding sequence is TGTGCCAGCAGCAGACAGGGTTTCAATTCACCCCTCCACTTT. Protein: CASSRQGFNSPLHF.